These 25 T cell receptor beta chains originate from one sample sequenced in a study of blood T cell repertoires in COVID-19. Here immunoSEQ multiplex PCR was the method, and the copy in TCRdb shows in-frame clones only, minus some. The table lists fewer than 200,000 clones, about 82% of them singletons. The sequenced material came from peripheral blood. These TCRs come from a man between 65 and 85 years old with active or convalescent COVID-19.

The chain has TRBV5-1 and TRBJ2-5; D may be TRBD1 (6 bases). The V and J ends lost 1 base and 1 base respectively, with 8 bases between them. Germline CDR1 and CDR2: SGHRS and YFSETQ. This CDR3 is built from 14 residues. In DNA, the CDR3 is TGCGCCAGCAGCTTGCGGACAGCCCAAGAGACCCAGTACTTC. Protein sequence: CASSLRTAQETQYF. Supplemented by reference TRBV5-1 and TRBJ2-5, the full variable domain reads KAGVTQTPRYLIKTRGQQVTLSCSPISGHRSVSWYQQTPGQGLQFLFEYFSETQRNKGNFPGRFSGRQFSNSRSEMNVSTLELGDSALYLCASSLRTAQETQYFGPGTRLLVL.

The chain couples TRBV30 to TRBJ1-3, with D possibly TRBD1 on 5 matching bases. V was shortened by 2 bases and J by 0 bases, with 17 bases between the two germline ends. Germline V gene lookup returns CDR1 GTSNPN and CDR2 SVGIG (reference sequence). CDR3 length: 17 amino acids. This CDR3 reads CAWSLSWGGSSGNTIYF. The CDR3 DNA follows: TGTGCCTGGAGTCTAAGCTGGGGGGGGAGCTCTGGAAACACCATATATTTT.

This sequence joins TRBV2 and TRBJ2-1; 10 positions agree with TRBD2. The CDR3 totals 19 residues. With 4 bases clipped from V and 5 bases from J, the junction kept 17 bases outside the gene matches. Germline-derived CDR1 and CDR2 are SNHLY and FYNNEI. The CDR3 loop reads CASSAYTSGVRPLHNEQFF. As DNA, the CDR3 is TGTGCCAGCAGTGCGTACACTAGCGGGGTACGCCCCCTACACAATGAGCAGTTCTTC.

This sequence joins TRBV19 and TRBJ2-7, with 7 bases fitting TRBD2. Germline CDR1 reads LNHDA; CDR2 reads SQIVND (reference sequence). J lost 4 bases, V lost 2 bases, and 8 bases had no gene match. The CDR3 covers 15 residues. The CDR3 region has the DNA TGTGCCAGTAGTATACGGGCTAGCGGCTTTTACGAGCAGTACTTC. Its protein product is CASSIRASGFYEQYF. Full variable domain (missing parts from reference TRBV19 and TRBJ2-7): DGGITQSPKYLFRKEGQNVTLSCEQNLNHDAMYWYRQDPGQGLRLIYYSQIVNDFQKGDIAEGYSVSREKKESFPLTVTSAQKNPTAFYLCASSIRASGFYEQYFGPGTRLTVT.

This sequence joins TRBV7-8 and TRBJ2-1; D not resolved. Trimming stripped 1 base from V and 2 bases from J, with 6 bases between. From germline, CDR1 is SGHVS and CDR2 FQNEAQ. The CDR3 loop spans 14 amino acids. The CDR3 nucleotides read TGTGCCAGCAGCTTAGAAGCAACCTACAATGAGCAGTTCTTC. This gives the protein CASSLEATYNEQFF.

This clone appeared once. The gene calls are TRBV19 and TRBJ2-7; D unclear. In germline, CDR1 is LNHDA, CDR2 SQIVND (reference sequence). The CDR3 consists of 14 residues. V lost 2 bases and J 0 bases, leaving 8 bases between the germline ends. Here the CDR3 DNA reads TGTGCCAGTAGTATAAATCCCGGCTCCTACGAGCAGTACTTC. Residues: CASSINPGSYEQYF.

The table lists this clone with a count of one. This chain links TRBV12-3 or TRBV12-4 with TRBJ1-1, with a possible D match to TRBD1 (5 bases). CDR3 length equals 12 residues. V lost 6 bases and J 8 bases, leaving 13 bases between the germline ends. The CDR3: CASRRQNREAFF. CDR3 sequence (DNA): TGTGCCAGCAGACGACAGAACCGAGAAGCTTTCTTT.

This clone was found a few times. The V and J genes are TRBV4-2 and TRBJ1-1, with TRBD1 identical over 7 bases. Germline loops: CDR1 LGHNA, CDR2 YNFKEQ. J was trimmed by 0 bases and V by 4 bases; bases with no gene match: 5. CDR3 length equals 15 residues. The CDR3 DNA sequence: TGTGCCAGCAGCCTTGAGGGACAGATGAACACTGAAGCTTTCTTT. This translates into CASSLEGQMNTEAFF.

The rearrangement links TRBV20-1 to TRBJ2-5; the match to TRBD2 covers 9 bases. V was clipped by 3 bases and J by 3 bases; unmatched bases: 5. The CDR3 sequence is 14 residues long. Germline CDR1 and CDR2: DFQATT and SNEGSKA (reference sequence). The CDR3 bases are TGCAGTGCTAGTAGCGGGAGTGTAAAAGAGACCCAGTACTTC. The encoded protein is CSASSGSVKETQYF.

The chain uses TRBV28 and TRBJ1-2; 7 nucleotides line up with TRBD1. V was pared by 4 bases and J by 4 bases, with 6 bases of the junction left unmatched. CDR1 and CDR2 (germline): MDHEN, SYDVKM. The CDR3 sequence is 14 residues long. The CDR3 nucleotides are TGTGCCAGCAGTTCACCCCAGGGGGGCTATGGCTACACCTTC. Translating it yields CASSSPQGGYGYTF.

This clone was recorded a few times. This CDR3 is CASSPGTSWDEQFF. CDR3 bases: TGTGCCAGCTCACCCGGGACTAGCTGGGATGAGCAGTTCTTC. J is TRBJ2-1 and V is TRBV18, with 9 bases identical to TRBD2. With V trimmed by 3 bases and J by 8 bases, 5 bases remained unmatched. From germline, CDR1 is KGHSH and CDR2 LQKENI. The CDR3 is made up of 14 amino acids.

The chain couples TRBV5-4 to TRBJ2-2, with a possible D match to TRBD1 (6 bases). Germline V gene sequence: CDR1 SGHNT, CDR2 YYREEE (reference sequence). V was trimmed by 5 bases and J by 1 base, leaving 9 bases between them. The CDR3 is 14 residues long. CDR3 amino acids: CASSSTGNTGELFF. The CDR3 DNA sequence: TGTGCCAGCAGTTCGACAGGGAACACCGGGGAGCTGTTTTTT.

V usage is TRBV4-2 and J usage is TRBJ1-1, with D tentatively TRBD1 (5 bases). Per the germline V gene, CDR1 is LGHNA and CDR2 is YNFKEQ. The ends were cut back, 6 bases at V and 4 bases at J, with 18 bases in the middle. This CDR3 is 15 amino acids long. The CDR3 sequence: CASSSDQGAGTEAFF. As DNA, the CDR3 is TGTGCCAGCAGTTCGGACCAGGGTGCCGGCACTGAAGCTTTCTTT.

V gene TRBV7-3 combines with J gene TRBJ2-7, with D perhaps matching TRBD2 (5 bases). V lost 8 bases and J 7 bases, leaving 18 bases between the germline ends. From germline, CDR1 is SGHTA and CDR2 FQGTGA. The CDR3 consists of 13 residues. Written as DNA, the CDR3 is TGTGCCAGCTCGACGGGAACCTTTACGGAGCAGTACTTC. This encodes CASSTGTFTEQYF.

The chain has TRBV5-6 and TRBJ1-1, with 9 bases aligning to TRBD1. The CDR3 has 13 residues. With 3 bases clipped from V and 4 bases from J, the junction kept 1 base outside the gene matches. CDR1 SGHDT and CDR2 YYEEEE come from the germline V gene. The CDR3, as DNA: TGTGCCAGCAGCTCGACAGGGGGCACTGAAGCTTTCTTT. The encoded protein is CASSSTGGTEAFF. The variable domain in full, with the rest retrieved from reference TRBV5-6 and TRBJ1-1, is DAGVTQSPTHLIKTRGQQVTLRCSPKSGHDTVSWYQQALGQGPQFIFQYYEEEERQRGNFPDRFSGHQFPNYSSELNVNALLLGDSALYLCASSSTGGTEAFFGQGTRLTVV.

This clone was detected once. The chain is built from TRBV30 and TRBJ2-3; TRBD2 agrees at 9 bases. The V and J ends lost 5 bases and 2 bases, in that order; junction bases with no gene match: 14. The V gene's germline CDR1 is GTSNPN and CDR2 SVGIG (reference sequence). CDR3 size: 17 residues. The CDR3 here is CAWGAWGSGGSTDTQYF. The DNA of the CDR3 is TGTGCCTGGGGGGCATGGGGTAGCGGGGGATCCACAGATACGCAGTATTTT.

The chain is built from TRBV7-9 and TRBJ2-3, with D maybe TRBD1 (6 bases). The CDR3 extends over 13 amino acids. CDR1 and CDR2 from the germline V gene are SEHNR and FQNEAQ (reference sequence). The V end was cut by 3 bases, the J end by 6 bases, with 10 bases between. In nucleotides, the CDR3 is TGTGCCAGCAGCTTGGGACAATCGGATACGCAGTATTTT. This encodes CASSLGQSDTQYF.

This clone was seen a few times. The chain recombines TRBV6-2 or TRBV6-3 with TRBJ1-6; 8 positions match TRBD1. The J segment lost 7 bases and the V segment lost 5 bases, leaving 7 bases of the junction unmatched. Germline values: CDR1 MNHEY, CDR2 SVGEGT. The CDR3 runs to 15 residues. As DNA, the CDR3 is TGTGCCAGCAGTATCGCCCAGGGGGCGAATTCACCCCTCCACTTT. This sequence encodes CASSIAQGANSPLHF.

V and J are TRBV3-1 (or the pseudogene TRBV3-2) and TRBJ1-1, with a weak D call TRBD1 (6 bases). V was cut by 0 bases and J by 4 bases, with 12 bases left in between. Germline V gene lookup returns CDR1 LGHDT and CDR2 YNNKEL (reference sequence). CDR3 size: 15 residues. CDR3 protein: CASSQEGGGSTEAFF. DNA of the CDR3: TGTGCCAGCAGCCAAGAGGGAGGGGGGAGCACTGAAGCTTTCTTT.

The chain links TRBV6-5 to TRBJ2-7; D may be TRBD1 (7 bases). Germline-derived CDR1 and CDR2 are MNHEY and SVGAGI. With 6 bases removed from V and 6 bases from J, the gap between germline ends came to 18 bases. The CDR3 runs 14 residues. The CDR3: CASRGGQPTVEQYF. For the CDR3, the DNA is TGTGCCAGCAGGGGGGGACAGCCTACGGTCGAGCAGTACTTC.

The rearrangement joins TRBV30 to TRBJ2-7, with a possible D match to TRBD1 (6 bases). The V gene lost 0 bases and the J gene lost 3 bases, with 21 bases spanning the gap. From germline, CDR1 is GTSNPN and CDR2 SVGIG (reference sequence). CDR3 length: 17 residues. The CDR3 coding sequence is TGTGCCTGGAGTGTACGTTGGAGGACAGAAACTTTCTACGAGCAGTACTTC. The encoded protein is CAWSVRWRTETFYEQYF.

The chain couples TRBV9 to TRBJ2-5, with 15 bases that match TRBD2. Trimming cost V 4 bases and J 1 base; bases outside gene matches: 5. This CDR3 spans 17 amino acids. Germline-derived CDR1 and CDR2 are SGDLS and YYNGEE. The CDR3 DNA reads TGTGCCAGCAGCTTGGGACTAGCGGGGGGTTCCCAAGAGACCCAGTACTTC. Translating it yields CASSLGLAGGSQETQYF.

The chain carries TRBV7-6 and TRBJ1-6; D is perhaps TRBD1 (5 bases). Germline CDR1 reads SGHVS; CDR2 reads FNYEAQ. The CDR3 is 15 amino acids. V lost 4 bases, J lost 7 bases, and 14 bases lay in between. The CDR3 nucleotides read TGTGCCAGCAGCTCCAAAGGGGCCGGGAATTCACCCCTCCACTTT. The encoded protein is CASSSKGAGNSPLHF.

The V and J genes are TRBV30 and TRBJ1-4; D is possibly TRBD1 (5 bases). This CDR3 spans 12 amino acids. The germline CDR1 and CDR2 sequences are GTSNPN and SVGIG (reference sequence). V lost 7 bases to trimming and J lost 8 bases, with 14 bases between them. The CDR3 DNA sequence: TGTGCCTCAGGGCCCTCTAGGGAAAAACTGTTTTTT. Its translation is CASGPSREKLFF.

This clone was found once. The chain joins TRBV27 to TRBJ1-2, with D possibly TRBD1 on 5 matching bases. Trimming removed 5 bases from V and 8 bases from J, with 15 bases in between. The CDR3 has 13 residues. The germline V gene has CDR1 MNHEY and CDR2 SMNVEV (reference sequence). The CDR3 region has the DNA TGTGCCAGCAGTATGCGACGGGAGGGGGGCTACACCTTC. The encoded protein is CASSMRREGGYTF.